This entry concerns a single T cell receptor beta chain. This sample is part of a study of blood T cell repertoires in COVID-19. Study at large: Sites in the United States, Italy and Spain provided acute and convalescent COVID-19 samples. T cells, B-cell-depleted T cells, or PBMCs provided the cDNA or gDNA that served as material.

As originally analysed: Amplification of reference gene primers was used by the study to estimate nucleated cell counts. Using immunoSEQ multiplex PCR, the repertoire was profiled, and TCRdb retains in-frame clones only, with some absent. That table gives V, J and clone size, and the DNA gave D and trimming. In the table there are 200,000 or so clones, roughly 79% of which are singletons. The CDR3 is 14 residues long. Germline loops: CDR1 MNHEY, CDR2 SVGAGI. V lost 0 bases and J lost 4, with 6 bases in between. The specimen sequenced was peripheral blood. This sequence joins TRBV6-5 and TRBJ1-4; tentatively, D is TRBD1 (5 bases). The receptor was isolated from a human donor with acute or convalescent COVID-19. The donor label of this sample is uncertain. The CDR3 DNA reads TGTGCCAGCAGTTACTCGACAGTTAATGAAAAACTGTTTTTT. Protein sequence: CASSYSTVNEKLFF.